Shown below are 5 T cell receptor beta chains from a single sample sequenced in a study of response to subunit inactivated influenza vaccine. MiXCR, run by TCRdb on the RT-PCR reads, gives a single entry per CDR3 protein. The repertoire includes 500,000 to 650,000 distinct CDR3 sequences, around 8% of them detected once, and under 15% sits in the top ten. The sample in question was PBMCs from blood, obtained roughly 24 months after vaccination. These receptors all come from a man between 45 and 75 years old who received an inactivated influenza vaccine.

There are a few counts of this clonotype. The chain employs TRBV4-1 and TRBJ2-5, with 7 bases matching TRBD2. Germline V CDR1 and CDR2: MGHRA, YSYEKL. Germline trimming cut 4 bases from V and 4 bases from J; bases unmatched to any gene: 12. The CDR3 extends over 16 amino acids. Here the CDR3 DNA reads TGCGCCAGCAGCCTAACCCCCTCGACTAGCCGAGAGACCCAGTACTTC. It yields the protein CASSLTPSTSRETQYF.

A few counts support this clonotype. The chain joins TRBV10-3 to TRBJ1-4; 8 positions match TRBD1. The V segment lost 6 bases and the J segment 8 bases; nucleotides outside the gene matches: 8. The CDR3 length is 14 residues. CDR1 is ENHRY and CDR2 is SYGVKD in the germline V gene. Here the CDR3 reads CAISRTGSREKLFF. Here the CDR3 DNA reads TGTGCCATCAGCCGGACAGGGTCACGAGAAAAACTGTTTTTT.

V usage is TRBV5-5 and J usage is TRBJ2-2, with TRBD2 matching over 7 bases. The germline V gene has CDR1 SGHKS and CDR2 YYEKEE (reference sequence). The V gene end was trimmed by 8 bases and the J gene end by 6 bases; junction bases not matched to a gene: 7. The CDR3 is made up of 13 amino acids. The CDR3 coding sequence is TGTGCCAGTACTAGCGACGAGGCCGGGGAGCTGTTTTTT. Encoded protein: CASTSDEAGELFF.

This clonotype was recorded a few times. CDR3 loop: CAWSVLSAWDTDTQYF. CDR3 DNA: TGTGCCTGGAGTGTACTTTCAGCCTGGGACACAGATACGCAGTATTTT. This chain connects TRBV30 to TRBJ2-3, with D unclear. Per germline, CDR1 GTSNPN and CDR2 SVGIG (reference sequence). This CDR3 is 16 amino acids long. Trimming stripped 0 bases from V and 2 bases from J, with 15 bases between.

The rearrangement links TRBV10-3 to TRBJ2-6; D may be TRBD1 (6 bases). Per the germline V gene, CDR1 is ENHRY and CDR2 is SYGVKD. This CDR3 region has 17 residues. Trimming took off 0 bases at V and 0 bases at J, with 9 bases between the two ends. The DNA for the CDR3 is TGTGCCATCAGTGAGTCGGGGGCGGTCTCTGGGGCCAACGTCCTGACTTTC. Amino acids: CAISESGAVSGANVLTF.